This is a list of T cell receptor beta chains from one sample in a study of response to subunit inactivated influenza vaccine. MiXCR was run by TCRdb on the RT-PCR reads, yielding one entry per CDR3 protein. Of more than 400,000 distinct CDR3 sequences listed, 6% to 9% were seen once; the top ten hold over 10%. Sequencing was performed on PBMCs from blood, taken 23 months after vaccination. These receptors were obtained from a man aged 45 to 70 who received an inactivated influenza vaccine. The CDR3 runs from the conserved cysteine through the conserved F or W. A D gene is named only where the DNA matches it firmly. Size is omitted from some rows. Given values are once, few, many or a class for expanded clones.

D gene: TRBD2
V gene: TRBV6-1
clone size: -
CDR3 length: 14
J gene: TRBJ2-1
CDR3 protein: CASIGGYSYNEQFF
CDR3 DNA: TGTGCCTCCATCGGGGGGTACTCCTACAATGAGCAGTTCTTC

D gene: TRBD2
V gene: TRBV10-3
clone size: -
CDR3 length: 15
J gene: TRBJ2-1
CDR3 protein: CAISESASGKFEQFF
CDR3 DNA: TGTGCCATCAGTGAGTCCGCTAGCGGGAAATTTGAGCAGTTCTTC

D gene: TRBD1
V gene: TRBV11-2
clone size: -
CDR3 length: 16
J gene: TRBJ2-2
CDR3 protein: CASSAIQGQRTGELFF
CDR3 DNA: TGTGCCAGCAGCGCGATTCAGGGACAGCGTACCGGGGAGCTGTTTTTT

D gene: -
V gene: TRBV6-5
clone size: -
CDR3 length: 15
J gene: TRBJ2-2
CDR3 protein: CASSYGGIETGELFF
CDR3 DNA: TGTGCCAGCAGTTACGGCGGAATTGAAACCGGGGAGCTGTTTTTT

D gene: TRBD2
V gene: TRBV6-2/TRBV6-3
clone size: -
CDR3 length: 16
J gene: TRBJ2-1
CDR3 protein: CASRPVPGGRYNEQFF
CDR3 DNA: TGTGCCAGCAGGCCCGTACCGGGAGGACGCTACAATGAGCAGTTCTTC

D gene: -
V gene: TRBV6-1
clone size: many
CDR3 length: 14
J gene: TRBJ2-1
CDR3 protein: CAGSGGGSKNEQFF
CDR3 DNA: TGTGCCGGCTCGGGGGGCGGATCGAAAAATGAGCAGTTCTTC

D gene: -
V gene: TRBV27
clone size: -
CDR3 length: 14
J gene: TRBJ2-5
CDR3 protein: CASSLGQGVGTQYF
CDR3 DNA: TGTGCCAGCAGTTTAGGTCAAGGGGTGGGGACCCAGTACTTC

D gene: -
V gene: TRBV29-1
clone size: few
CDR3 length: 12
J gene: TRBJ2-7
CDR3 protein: CSVGEISYEQYF
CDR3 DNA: TGCAGCGTTGGAGAAATTAGCTACGAGCAGTACTTC

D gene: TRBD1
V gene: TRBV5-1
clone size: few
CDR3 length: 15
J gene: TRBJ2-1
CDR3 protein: CASSTQGQSYNEQFF
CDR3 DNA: TGCGCCAGCAGCACACAGGGACAGTCCTACAATGAGCAGTTCTTC

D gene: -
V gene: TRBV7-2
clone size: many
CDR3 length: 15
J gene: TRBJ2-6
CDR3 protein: CASSLEGLGANVLTF
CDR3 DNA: TGTGCCAGCAGCTTAGAGGGGCTCGGGGCCAACGTCCTGACTTTC

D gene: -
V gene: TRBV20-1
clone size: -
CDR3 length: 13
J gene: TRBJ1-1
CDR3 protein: CSARATADTEAFF
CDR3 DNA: TGCAGTGCTAGAGCTACTGCGGACACTGAAGCTTTCTTT

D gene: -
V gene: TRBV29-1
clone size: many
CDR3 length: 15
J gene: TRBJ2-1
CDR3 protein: CSAEGGGAVYNEQFF
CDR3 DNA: TGCAGCGCCGAGGGAGGGGGCGCCGTCTACAATGAGCAGTTCTTC

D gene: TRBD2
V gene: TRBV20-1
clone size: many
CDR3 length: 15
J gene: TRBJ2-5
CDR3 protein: CSATGLAGRGATQYF
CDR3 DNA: TGCAGTGCTACGGGACTAGCGGGAAGAGGGGCGACCCAGTACTTC

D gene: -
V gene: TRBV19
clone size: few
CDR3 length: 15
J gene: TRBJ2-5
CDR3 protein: CASSIPSRWGETQYF
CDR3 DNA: TGTGCCAGTAGTATACCTTCGCGGTGGGGAGAGACCCAGTACTTC

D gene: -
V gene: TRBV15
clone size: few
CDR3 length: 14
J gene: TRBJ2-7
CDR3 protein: CATSRDIGSYEQYF
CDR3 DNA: TGTGCCACCAGCAGAGATATTGGCTCCTACGAGCAGTACTTC

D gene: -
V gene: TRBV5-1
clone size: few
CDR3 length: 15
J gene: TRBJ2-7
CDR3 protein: CASREIRGKAYEQYF
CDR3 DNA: TGCGCCAGCAGGGAAATTAGGGGCAAAGCCTACGAGCAGTACTTC

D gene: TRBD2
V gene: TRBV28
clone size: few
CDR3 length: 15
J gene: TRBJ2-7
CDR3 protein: CASSFGLAANYEQYF
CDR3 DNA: TGTGCCAGCAGTTTCGGACTAGCGGCGAACTACGAGCAGTACTTC

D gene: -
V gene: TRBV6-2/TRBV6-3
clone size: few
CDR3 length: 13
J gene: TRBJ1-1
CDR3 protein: CASTKIPNTEAFF
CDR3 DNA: TGTGCCAGCACCAAAATCCCGAACACTGAAGCTTTCTTT

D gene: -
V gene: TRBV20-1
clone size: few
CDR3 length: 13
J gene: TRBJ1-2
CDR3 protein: CRARTPANYGYTF
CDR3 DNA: TGCCGTGCCCGAACACCGGCTAACTATGGCTACACCTTC

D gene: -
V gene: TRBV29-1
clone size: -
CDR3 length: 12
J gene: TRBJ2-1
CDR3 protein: CSVGSLDTEQFF
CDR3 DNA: TGCAGCGTGGGGAGTCTGGATACTGAGCAGTTCTTC

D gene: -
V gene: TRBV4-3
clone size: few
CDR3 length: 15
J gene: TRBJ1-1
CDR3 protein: CASSQARGLDTEAFF
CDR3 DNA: TGCGCCAGCAGCCAAGCGCGGGGGTTGGACACTGAAGCTTTCTTT

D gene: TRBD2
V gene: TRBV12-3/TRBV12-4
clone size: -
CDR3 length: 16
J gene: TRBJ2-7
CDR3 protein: CASSPWGAGGTLEQYF
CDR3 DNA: TGTGCCAGCAGCCCCTGGGGAGCGGGAGGGACCTTGGAGCAGTACTTC

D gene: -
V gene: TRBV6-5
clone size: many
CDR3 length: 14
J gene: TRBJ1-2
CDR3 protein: CASSSPVGGNGYTF
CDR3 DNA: TGTGCCAGCAGTTCCCCCGTTGGGGGCAACGGCTACACCTTC

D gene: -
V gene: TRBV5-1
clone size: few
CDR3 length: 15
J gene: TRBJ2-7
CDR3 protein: CASSLTGQGNNEQYF
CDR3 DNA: TGCGCCAGCAGCCTAACGGGCCAGGGTAACAACGAGCAGTACTTC

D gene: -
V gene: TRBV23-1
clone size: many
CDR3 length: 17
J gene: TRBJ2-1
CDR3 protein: CASSLVRTTSSYNEQFF
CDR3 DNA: TGCGCCAGCAGCCTGGTTCGGACTACCAGCTCCTACAATGAGCAGTTCTTC

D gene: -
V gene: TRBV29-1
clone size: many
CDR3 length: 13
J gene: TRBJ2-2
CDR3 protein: CSVDSTNTGELFF
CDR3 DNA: TGCAGCGTTGACAGCACGAACACCGGGGAGCTGTTTTTT

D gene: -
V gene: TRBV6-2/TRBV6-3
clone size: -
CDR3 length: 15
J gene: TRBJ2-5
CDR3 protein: CASSSRRDYQETQYF
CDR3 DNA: TGTGCCAGCAGTTCTCGCCGGGACTACCAAGAGACCCAGTACTTC

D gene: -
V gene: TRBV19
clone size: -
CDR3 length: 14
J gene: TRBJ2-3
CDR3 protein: CASSPSTAGDTQYF
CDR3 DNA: TGTGCCAGTAGCCCAAGCACAGCAGGAGATACGCAGTATTTT

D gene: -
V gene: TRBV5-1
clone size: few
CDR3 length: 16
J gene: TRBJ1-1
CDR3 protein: CASSLGSGQGDTEAFF
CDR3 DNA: TGCGCCAGCAGCTTGGGGTCGGGGCAGGGAGACACTGAAGCTTTCTTT

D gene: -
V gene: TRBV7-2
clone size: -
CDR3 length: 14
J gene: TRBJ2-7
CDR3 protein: CASSLVGISYEQYF
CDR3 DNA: TGTGCCAGCAGCTTAGTAGGTATCTCCTACGAGCAGTACTTC

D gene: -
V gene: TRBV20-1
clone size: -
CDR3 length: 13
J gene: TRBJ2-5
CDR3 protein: CSARDLEQETQYF
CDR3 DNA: TGCAGTGCTAGAGATCTAGAACAAGAGACCCAGTACTTC

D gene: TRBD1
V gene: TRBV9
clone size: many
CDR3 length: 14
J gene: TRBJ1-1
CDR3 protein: CASSVSGQGAEAFF
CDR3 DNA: TGTGCCAGCAGCGTCAGTGGTCAGGGGGCTGAAGCTTTCTTT

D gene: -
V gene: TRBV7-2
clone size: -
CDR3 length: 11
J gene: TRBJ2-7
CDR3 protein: CASSLTLEQYF
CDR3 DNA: TGTGCCAGCAGCTTAACCCTCGAGCAGTACTTC

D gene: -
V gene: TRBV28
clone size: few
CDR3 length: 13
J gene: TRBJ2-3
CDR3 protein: CASSSPRTDTQYF
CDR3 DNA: TGTGCCAGCAGTTCCCCCAGGACAGATACGCAGTATTTT

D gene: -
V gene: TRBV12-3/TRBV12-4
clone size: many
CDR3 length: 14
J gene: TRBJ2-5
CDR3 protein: CASSPGTVKETQYF
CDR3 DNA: TGTGCCAGCAGTCCCGGGACCGTAAAAGAGACCCAGTACTTC

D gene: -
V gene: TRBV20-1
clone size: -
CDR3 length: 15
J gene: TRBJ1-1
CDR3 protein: CSARDRATLYTEAFF
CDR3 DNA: TGCAGTGCTAGAGACAGGGCGACCCTCTACACTGAAGCTTTCTTT